This T cell receptor (beta chain) was retrieved from a study of T cell responses to AZD1222 COVID-19 vaccine (dated by TCRdb to 2020 to 2023). General notes on the study: A total of 240 or so trial participants underwent TCR sequencing, of whom under 220 had received two doses of AZD1222 and some 26 had received two doses of the MenACWY control vaccine. Trial participants were enrolled by age into subgroups of 18-55, 56-69 and 70-plus years, and around 150, 29 and 61 TCR-sequenced participants, respectively, were included in these subgroups. Points the paper makes about the study in general: Conclusions about previously exposed vaccinees were limited because only a handful of AZD1222 recipients were SARS-CoV-2 seropositive at baseline. Reportedly, almost half of the unique spike-specific TCRs recognized epitopes lying outside the regions that are mutated in the B.1.351 and B.1.1.7 variants. Spike-specific TCR breadth and depth rose significantly after two AZD1222 doses compared with day 0 and with MenACWY recipients. Participants were mostly white British, with more females than males. The authors suggested clonal diversity may have been underestimated. In the small 56-69-year group, the increase in depth fell short of significance, most likely because of low power. No day 14 peak-response samples were available, so repertoires were characterized only after the peak T cell response. The vaccine-associated CD4 TCRs covered the entire spike protein, and the dominant responses fell in regions 160-218 and 743-854.

In regard to this clone: This receptor's antigen is unknown. One end of the junction is discordant with germline, which a read error may explain.

The time point label for this specimen denotes: about 28 days (+/-7) after the second vaccine dose. AZD1222 recipients with second doses at about 4 weeks or about 12 weeks were pooled, because spike-specific TCR depth and breadth did not differ between schedules. Vaccinee samples came from UK trials COV001 and COV002, including a single-blind randomized controlled phase 2/3 trial of AZD1222 (ChAdOx1 nCoV-19) in healthy adults. For TCRbeta chain sequencing, PBMC samples were collected from trial participants at day 0 and at day 28 after the second dose. In the germline V gene (reference sequence), CDR1 corresponds to SSHAT and CDR2 to FNYEAQ. The CDR3 runs 13 residues from the cysteine to the phenylalanine. Only the CDR3 region is kept as DNA, spanning 39 bases read in frame from base 1. The CDR3 regions of human TCRbeta chains were analyzed by immunosequencing. As for the original processing: Repertoire TCRs were checked for matches against a reference library of SARS-CoV-2-specific TCRs that had been generated using the MIRA antigen-specificity platform. Breadth was defined as the fraction of unique TCRs that were SARS-CoV-2-associated. Depth was defined as the fraction of total T cells that were SARS-CoV-2-associated. Using the MIRA data, each spike-specific TCR was mapped to the spike region that the TCR reacts to and placed in a CD4 or CD8 class. Log10-transformed breadth and depth values were compared by one-way ANOVA with Sidak's multiple comparisons tests. TCRdb mirrors the immuneACCESS table, restricted to in-frame sequences. Some clones are absent from its copies; in checked studies, under half trace to an unresolved V gene, and the reason for the others is unknown. D and trimming were read from the DNA, whereas the V and J calls and clone size are those reported in that table. For this sample the table gives about 88,000 clones, of which about nine tenths were detected only once. The ten most abundant clones make up less than 5.5% of the sample.

The rearranged segments are TRBV7-7 and TRBJ2-7; 9 of the junction bases match TRBD2. The material sequenced was peripheral blood, taken 28 days after the second AZD1222 dose. The sequence was obtained from an adult who received the AZD1222 COVID-19 vaccine. The CDR3 reads CASSLAGVSEQYF. The nucleotide sequence reads TGTGCTAGCAGCTTAGCGGGGGTGAGCGAGCAGTACTTC.